The 20 T cell receptor beta chains reported below all come from one sample, sequenced in a study of T cells in Graves' hyperthyroidism and ophthalmopathy. There were TCR beta CDR3 regions amplified from RNA transcripts. First-round RT-PCR of the TCR CDR3 relied on the HTBI primer set. TCRdb processed the multiplex PCR reads anew with MiXCR; each CDR3 protein has one entry. The sample lists about 480,000 distinct CDR3 sequences, around an eighth seen once, with 15% to 20% in the top ten. The sequenced material came from blood. The receptors stem from a woman aged 18-29 years with Graves' hyperthyroidism.

The chain joins TRBV20-1 to TRBJ2-1; TRBD2 is a possible D gene (5 bases). The germline CDR1 and CDR2 sequences are DFQATT and SNEGSKA (reference sequence). V lost 5 bases and J lost 6, with 20 bases in between. The CDR3 consists of 15 residues. CDR3 bases: TGCAGTGCTCCATCCGCTAGCTTCCTCTTCAATGAGCAGTTCTTC. This encodes CSAPSASFLFNEQFF.

This clonotype appeared many times. J is TRBJ2-7 and V is TRBV12-3 or TRBV12-4; TRBD1 matches 7 bases. The CDR3 runs to 12 residues. The junction had 3 bases not matched to a gene; V was cut back by 4 bases and J by 6 bases. This CDR3 is CASSYGQVEQYV. As DNA, the CDR3 is TGTGCCAGCAGTTACGGACAGGTCGAGCAGTACGTC.

The chain combines TRBV13 with TRBJ1-2; the D is unclear. This CDR3 region has 12 residues. V dropped 5 bases and J dropped 5 bases, with 9 bases sitting between them. Germline V gives CDR1 PRHDT, CDR2 FYEKMQ (reference sequence). CDR3 region: CASSVQLYGYTF. The CDR3 DNA is TGTGCCAGCAGCGTACAGTTGTATGGCTACACCTTC. Drawing the rest from reference TRBV13 and TRBJ1-2, the complete variable domain is AAGVIQSPRHLIKEKRETATLKCYPIPRHDTVYWYQQGPGQDPQFLISFYEKMQSDKGSIPDRFSAQQFSDYHSELNMSSLELGDSALYFCASSVQLYGYTFGSGTRLTVV.

The table lists this clonotype with a few counts. CDR3 sequence reads: CASSRRGRGNTEAFF. CDR3 nucleotide sequence: TGTGCCAGCAGCCGCAGGGGGCGCGGGAACACTGAAGCTTTCTTT. The chain recombines TRBV7-9 with TRBJ1-1; 8 bases line up with TRBD1. CDR3 size: 15 residues. CDR1 and CDR2 from the germline V gene are SEHNR and FQNEAQ (reference sequence). Unmatched junction bases numbered 6, after V lost 5 bases and J lost 1 base.

This clonotype appeared many times. CDR3 DNA: TGTGCCAGCAGCTTACAGCGGGACAATGAGCAGTTCTTC. The encoded protein is CASSLQRDNEQFF. The chain joins TRBV7-3 to TRBJ2-1; maybe TRBD2 (6 bases). With 2 bases removed from V and 5 bases from J, the gap between germline ends came to 7 bases. Germline CDR1 is SGHTA and CDR2 is FQGTGA. This CDR3 comprises 13 residues. Full variable domain (outside the CDR3, taken from reference TRBV7-3 and TRBJ2-1): GAGVSQTPSNKVTEKGKYVELRCDPISGHTALYWYRQSLGQGPEFLIYFQGTGAADDSGLPNDRFFAVRPEGSVSTLKIQRTERGDSAVYLCASSLQRDNEQFFGPGTRLTVL.

At least ten counts were recorded for this clonotype. Here the CDR3 reads CASSHGTSGTYEQYV. CDR3 sequence (DNA): TGCGCCAGCAGCCACGGGACTAGCGGAACCTACGAGCAGTACGTC. V gene TRBV5-1 combines with J gene TRBJ2-7; 11 bases agree with TRBD2. Trimming removed 4 bases from V and 2 bases from J; junction bases left unmatched: 5. There are 15 residues in the CDR3. Germline CDR1 reads SGHRS; CDR2 reads YFSETQ.

Many counts were recorded for this clonotype. The V and J genes are TRBV27 and TRBJ1-1, with a tentative D call TRBD1 (6 bases). The ends were cut back, 4 bases at V and 0 bases at J, with 9 bases in the middle. The germline CDR1 and CDR2 sequences are MNHEY and SMNVEV (reference sequence). This CDR3 comprises 14 residues. CDR3 protein: CASSSQGLNTEAFF. For the CDR3, the DNA is TGTGCCAGCAGTTCCCAGGGGTTGAACACTGAAGCTTTCTTT.

This clonotype was found many times. The CDR3: CSVVTVYNEQFF. In DNA form, the CDR3 reads TGCAGCGTCGTGACAGTTTACAATGAGCAGTTCTTC. The V and J genes are TRBV29-1 and TRBJ2-1; D may be TRBD1 (5 bases). Germline assignment: CDR1 SQVTM and CDR2 ANQGSEA. The germline V and J ends were trimmed by 6 bases and 4 bases, with 10 bases remaining between them. The CDR3 has 12 residues.

The table lists this clonotype with many counts. V gene TRBV6-5 combines with J gene TRBJ2-7, with D perhaps TRBD2 (5 bases). V shed 2 bases and J shed 4 bases, with 12 bases lying between them. The CDR3 length is 14 residues. Germline V gene data show CDR1 as MNHEY and CDR2 as SVGAGI. The CDR3 spells CASSYTTRIYEQYV. CDR3 nucleotides: TGTGCCAGCAGTTACACCACTAGAATTTACGAGCAGTACGTC.

This clonotype showed up many times. J is TRBJ1-5 and V is TRBV20-1; D is undetermined. Germline V CDR1 and CDR2: DFQATT, SNEGSKA (reference sequence). V was clipped by 3 bases and J by 2 bases, with 5 bases between them. The CDR3 totals 12 residues. CDR3 nucleotide sequence: TGCAGTGCTAGGCGGGGCAATCAGCCCCAGCATTTT. Translating gives CSARRGNQPQHF.

This clonotype has a count of ten or more. The chain combines TRBV3-1 with TRBJ1-2; D unclear. The CDR3 covers 14 residues. Between the trimmed V and J ends, which lost 0 bases and 5 bases, there was a span of 10 bases. Germline loops: CDR1 LGHDT, CDR2 YNNKEL (reference sequence). The CDR3 coding sequence is TGTGCCAGCAGCCAAGATCTCCCCGCATATGGCTACACCTTC. Amino acid sequence: CASSQDLPAYGYTF.

This clonotype was observed at least ten times. V and J are TRBV7-8 and TRBJ2-1; 7 bases line up with TRBD2. This CDR3 comprises 14 residues. The V segment lost 4 bases and the J segment 3 bases; nucleotides outside the gene matches: 3. Germline V lookup: CDR1 SGHVS, CDR2 FQNEAQ. In DNA form, the CDR3 reads TGTGCCAGCAGCTGGCGGGAGAGCTACAATGAGCAGTTCTTC. It specifies CASSWRESYNEQFF. The complete variable domain, with remaining parts taken from reference TRBV7-8 and TRBJ2-1, reads GAGVSQSPRYKVAKRGQDVALRCDPISGHVSLFWYQQALGQGPEFLTYFQNEAQLDKSGLPSDRFFAERPEGSVSTLKIQRTQQEDSAVYLCASSWRESYNEQFFGPGTRLTVL.

The chain combines TRBV6-9 with TRBJ2-7; the match to TRBD2 covers 8 bases. Germline CDR1 and CDR2: MNHGY and SVAAGI. CDR3 length: 15 residues. V lost 2 bases, J lost 2 bases, and 5 bases stayed unmatched. Here the CDR3 DNA reads TGTGCCAGCAGTTATCGGGGGGGGGGTACCTACGAGCAGTACTTC. Amino acids: CASSYRGGGTYEQYF.

This clonotype was seen ten or more times. The V gene is TRBV7-2, the J gene TRBJ1-2; 10 bases agree with TRBD1. This CDR3 has 17 residues. The germline V gene encodes CDR1 SGHTA and CDR2 FQGNSA. After removal of 1 base from V and 0 bases from J, the junction contained 5 bases not matched to a gene. CDR3 nucleotides: TGTGCCAGCAGCTTAGAGGGACAGGGGCTATCTAACTATGGCTACACCTTC. It specifies CASSLEGQGLSNYGYTF.

This chain joins TRBV2 and TRBJ2-1; maybe TRBD1 (6 bases). The V gene's germline CDR1 is SNHLY and CDR2 FYNNEI. V dropped 6 bases and J dropped 9 bases, with 12 bases sitting between them. The CDR3 consists of 12 residues. CDR3 nucleotide sequence: TGTGCCAGCAGACAACAGGGCCGTGAGCAGTTCTTC. This codes for CASRQQGREQFF.

This clonotype was detected ten times or more. J is TRBJ2-1 and V is TRBV28, with 10 bases identical to TRBD2. The CDR3 is 14 residues long. Germline CDR1 MDHEN, CDR2 SYDVKM. V was clipped by 7 bases and J by 3 bases; unmatched bases: 3. As DNA, the CDR3 is TGTGCCAGCAAAAGCGGGGGGGACTACAATGAGCAGTTCTTC. Protein sequence: CASKSGGDYNEQFF.

With regard to this clonotype: The conserved closing phenylalanine or tryptophan is absent in this CDR3, likely reflecting a read error. This rearrangement joins TRBV5-8 to TRBJ2-3; 9 bases line up with TRBD2. This CDR3 contains 16 residues. Germline CDR1 SGHTS, CDR2 YDEGEE. As DNA, the CDR3 is TGCGCCAGCAGCCCGACGACTAGCGGTTTCACAGATACGCAGTATCTT. Translated, it gives CASSPTTSGFTDTQYL.

This clonotype was counted at least ten times. This chain uses TRBV7-8 with TRBJ2-1; perhaps TRBD2 as D (6 bases). Near its end, the DNA agrees better with TRBJ2-7, so the J call may be wrong. The CDR3 runs to 14 residues. Germline assignment: CDR1 SGHVS and CDR2 FQNEAQ. The CDR3 DNA is TGTGCCAGCAGCTTAGACCGAGCGGGCGATGAGCAGTACGTC. It codes for CASSLDRAGDEQYV.

The chain carries TRBV4-1 and TRBJ1-4; D is perhaps TRBD1 (6 bases). CDR1 is MGHRA, CDR2 YSYEKL, per germline. The CDR3 loop spans 15 amino acids. Deletions cut 2 bases from V and 4 bases from J, with 11 bases between. Here the CDR3 DNA reads TGCGCCAGCAGCCAACGGGGACATCGTAATGAAAAACTGTTTTTT. The encoded protein is CASSQRGHRNEKLFF.

This clonotype was seen repeatedly, ten times or more. The rearrangement uses TRBV15 and TRBJ2-3, with D possibly TRBD2 on 6 matching bases. CDR1 and CDR2 from the germline V gene are LNHNV and YYDKDF (reference sequence). V shed 5 bases and J shed 8 bases, with 14 bases lying between them. The CDR3 length is 13 residues. The CDR3 coding sequence is TGTGCCACCAGCTTAGACTTGGAGGGTACGCAGTATTTT. Translated: CATSLDLEGTQYF.